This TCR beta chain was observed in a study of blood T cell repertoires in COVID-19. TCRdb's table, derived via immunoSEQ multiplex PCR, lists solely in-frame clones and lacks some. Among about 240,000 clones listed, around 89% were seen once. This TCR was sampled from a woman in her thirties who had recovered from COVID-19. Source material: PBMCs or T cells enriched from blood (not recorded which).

CDR3 amino acids: CASSSRQGPDEKLFF. The CDR3 DNA follows: TGTGCCAGCAGCTCTAGACAGGGGCCCGATGAAAAACTGTTTTTT. The chain uses TRBV9 and TRBJ1-4; 8 nucleotides line up with TRBD1. CDR1 SGDLS and CDR2 YYNGEE come from the germline V gene. The CDR3 loop spans 15 amino acids. The ends lost 4 bases at V and 6 bases at J; junction bases unmatched: 8. The full variable domain, with the rest looked up from reference TRBV9 and TRBJ1-4, is DSGVTQTPKHLITATGQRVTLRCSPRSGDLSVYWYQQSLDQGLQFLIQYYNGEERAKGNILERFSAQQFPDLHSELNLSSLELGDSALYFCASSSRQGPDEKLFFGSGTQLSVL.